Each of the 11 T cell receptor beta chains below was sequenced from the same sample in a study of OX40 agonist ivuxolimab in advanced cancers. Sequencing used immunoSEQ multiplex PCR; TCRdb keeps in-frame clones, though not all of them. Of over 85,000 clones listed, approximately 87% were seen once; the top ten hold around 5.2%. The sample in question was CD4+ or CD8+ T cells sorted from blood, obtained in a trial of the OX40 agonist ivuxolimab. These receptor sequences come from an adult with an advanced solid tumor such as melanoma, head and neck, liver or kidney cancer.

CDR3 DNA: TGCGCCAGCAGCCAAGGTCCCGTGGCGGACAGGGGGCTCGAGACCCAGTACTTC. Translation gives CASSQGPVADRGLETQYF. The chain combines TRBV4-1 with TRBJ2-5, with 11 nucleotides matching TRBD1. Looked up from germline, CDR1 is MGHRA and CDR2 is YSYEKL. This CDR3 has 18 residues. Trimming at V came to 1 base and at J to 5 bases, leaving 12 bases not matched to a gene.

The chain joins TRBV21-1 to TRBJ2-7; the table's D call, TRBD2, was not checked against the DNA. TRBV21-1 is tagged as a pseudogene. This CDR3 has 12 residues. CDR3 sequence (DNA): TGTGCCAGCAGCAGGAGGCGCTACGAGCAGTACTTC. It codes for CASSRRRYEQYF.

The chain combines TRBV7-2 with TRBJ2-2, with D uncertain. CDR3 length: 16 residues. Trimming removed 4 bases from V and 5 bases from J, with 17 bases in between. Germline V gene sequence: CDR1 SGHTA, CDR2 FQGNSA. CDR3 bases: TGTGCCAGCAGCTATTACTCATATGGTTCGACCGGGGAGCTGTTTTTT. Translated, it gives CASSYYSYGSTGELFF.

V is TRBV7-6 and J is TRBJ2-1, with a tentative D call TRBD2 (5 bases). CDR3 length equals 15 residues. Trimming stripped 1 base from V and 10 bases from J, with 17 bases between. CDR1 is SGHVS and CDR2 is FNYEAQ in the germline V gene. DNA for the CDR3: TGTGCCAGCAGCTTAGGGGCCCGGGGAGTGGGCGAGCAGTTCTTC. Translation gives CASSLGARGVGEQFF.

The rearrangement uses TRBV19 and TRBJ1-1, with 8 nucleotides matching TRBD1. The germline V gene has CDR1 LNHDA and CDR2 SQIVND (reference sequence). After removal of 3 bases from V and 7 bases from J, the junction contained 7 bases not matched to a gene. The CDR3 contains 14 residues. CDR3 sequence (DNA): TGTGCCAGTAGTATTCTCCCAGGGGGCAGTGAAGCTTTCTTT. It yields the protein CASSILPGGSEAFF.

This chain connects TRBV14 to TRBJ2-7; no clear D gene. Germline V gene sequence: CDR1 SGHDN, CDR2 FVKESK. V was shortened by 3 bases and J by 12 bases, with 18 bases between the two germline ends. The CDR3 runs 13 residues. CDR3 loop: CASSQTSPVARYF. CDR3 DNA sequence: TGTGCCAGCAGCCAGACGTCCCCGGTAGCACGGTACTTC.

The CDR3 bases are TGCGCCAGCAGCTGGACTAGCGGGAGTGACACCGGGGAGCTGTTTTTT. This translates into CASSWTSGSDTGELFF. V gene TRBV5-1 combines with J gene TRBJ2-2; 13 nucleotides agree with TRBD2. Germline V CDR1 and CDR2: SGHRS, YFSETQ. The CDR3 spans 16 residues. V was clipped by 3 bases and J by 3 bases; unmatched bases: 2. Filled out from reference TRBV5-1 and TRBJ2-2, the complete variable domain reads KAGVTQTPRYLIKTRGQQVTLSCSPISGHRSVSWYQQTPGQGLQFLFEYFSETQRNKGNFPGRFSGRQFSNSRSEMNVSTLELGDSALYLCASSWTSGSDTGELFFGEGSRLTVL.

J is TRBJ2-7 and V is TRBV9; 11 positions agree with TRBD2. The trim removed 0 bases at V and 4 bases at J, leaving 6 bases unmatched. Germline CDR1 is SGDLS and CDR2 is YYNGEE. This CDR3 region has 16 residues. The CDR3 sequence is CASSVGGTSGLYEQYF. CDR3 nucleotides: TGTGCCAGCAGCGTAGGTGGGACTAGCGGTTTGTACGAGCAGTACTTC. The variable domain in full, with the rest retrieved from reference TRBV9 and TRBJ2-7, is DSGVTQTPKHLITATGQRVTLRCSPRSGDLSVYWYQQSLDQGLQFLIQYYNGEERAKGNILERFSAQQFPDLHSELNLSSLELGDSALYFCASSVGGTSGLYEQYFGPGTRLTVT.

This sequence joins TRBV4-1 and TRBJ2-3; 10 nucleotides match TRBD2. This CDR3 has 16 residues. Germline lookup yields CDR1 MGHRA and CDR2 YSYEKL. V was pared by 7 bases and J by 2 bases, with 9 bases of the junction left unmatched. The CDR3 is CASTLGLATTTDTQYF. In DNA, the CDR3 is TGCGCCAGCACCCTGGGACTAGCGACCACCACAGATACGCAGTATTTT.

This clone was seen once. The chain joins TRBV5-1 to TRBJ1-2, with a possible D match to TRBD1 (6 bases). Looked up from germline, CDR1 is SGHRS and CDR2 is YFSETQ. This CDR3 has 14 amino acids. Deletions cut 1 base from V and 4 bases from J, with 11 bases between. The chain's CDR3 is CASSLYGTTYGYTF. CDR3 DNA: TGCGCCAGCAGCTTGTATGGGACAACCTATGGCTACACCTTC.

The J gene is TRBJ2-5, the V gene TRBV9; 8 positions agree with TRBD2. V lost 5 bases and J lost 5; bases outside the gene matches: 11. Germline lookup yields CDR1 SGDLS and CDR2 YYNGEE. CDR3 length: 15 amino acids. In DNA, the CDR3 is TGTGCCAGCAGTCCAGGAGCGGGAGTAGGGGAGACCCAGTACTTC. Translation gives CASSPGAGVGETQYF.